This TCR beta chain was captured in a study of blood T cell repertoires in COVID-19. Across the study: The study drew acute and convalescent COVID-19 samples from the United States, Italy and Spain. T cells, B-cell-depleted T cells, or PBMCs provided the cDNA or gDNA that served as material.

Only a few counts were recorded for this clone. This sample also contains other DNA sequences that code for the same CDR3. The CDR3 spans 14 residues. Trimming cost V 6 bases and J 2 bases, with 13 bases left between them. Per germline, CDR1 MNHEY and CDR2 SVGEGT. As originally analysed: How many nucleated cells were present was estimated from reference gene primer amplification. Generated by immunoSEQ multiplex PCR, the TCRdb table keeps only in-frame clones and is missing some. The V and J calls and clone size were taken over from that table, and D and trimming were inferred from the DNA. The table has around 170,000 clones, about 80% seen once; the top ten hold roughly 1.4%.

The TCR was taken from a human donor in a cohort sampled during active COVID-19. The chain carries TRBV6-2 or TRBV6-3 and TRBJ2-5, with a weak D call TRBD2 (6 bases). Specimen: peripheral blood. Here the CDR3 DNA reads TGTGCCAGCAGCAACTGGGACTCGCAAGAGACCCAGTACTTC. It encodes CASSNWDSQETQYF.